The 21 T cell receptor beta chains given below trace back to one sample, sequenced in a study of T cell repertoires in cytomegalovirus infection. In TCRdb, the reads were re-called with MiXCR into one record per CDR3 protein. The table has about 400,000 distinct CDR3 sequences, approximately 18% seen once. Specimen: PBMCs. All receptors come from a human donor in good health (CMV status not recorded). Some clones in this sample may be carry-over from other donors' samples.

This clonotype came up a few times. V usage is TRBV10-3 and J usage is TRBJ2-5; D is uncertain. This CDR3 comprises 13 residues. Looked up from germline, CDR1 is ENHRY and CDR2 is SYGVKD. V was pared by 2 bases and J by 2 bases, with 6 bases between. This chain's CDR3 is CAISERVQETQYF. The CDR3 DNA reads as TGTGCCATCAGTGAGCGGGTTCAAGAGACCCAGTACTTC.

The table lists this clonotype with many counts. The chain uses TRBV6-2 or TRBV6-3 and TRBJ1-2; the D is unclear. This CDR3 spans 15 amino acids. CDR1 MNHEY and CDR2 SVGEGT come from the germline V gene. Trimming cost V 2 bases and J 7 bases, with 17 bases left between them. CDR3: CASSYILGRSAGYTF. CDR3 DNA: TGTGCCAGCAGTTACATCTTGGGGAGATCGGCTGGCTACACCTTC.

The rearrangement joins TRBV20-1 to TRBJ1-1, with D tentatively TRBD1 (5 bases). CDR3 size: 13 residues. Trimming removed 3 bases from V and 6 bases from J, with 14 bases in between. Germline V gene data show CDR1 as DFQATT and CDR2 as SNEGSKA (reference sequence). The CDR3 region is CSASDSGGAEAFF. The CDR3 coding sequence is TGCAGTGCTAGTGACAGTGGGGGGGCTGAAGCTTTCTTT.

This clonotype has ten or more counts. The chain uses TRBV6-5 and TRBJ2-7; 7 positions agree with TRBD2. V lost 6 bases to trimming and J lost 4 bases; unmatched junction nucleotides: 6. Germline V gene lookup returns CDR1 MNHEY and CDR2 SVGAGI. CDR3 size: 13 residues. CDR3 bases: TGTGCCAGCAGCCCGGGACTACCTTACGAGCAGTACTTC. Amino acid sequence: CASSPGLPYEQYF.

The chain joins TRBV5-5 to TRBJ2-2, with TRBD2 matching 8 bases. Germline trimming cut 2 bases from V and 0 bases from J; bases unmatched to any gene: 3. Germline assignment: CDR1 SGHKS and CDR2 YYEKEE (reference sequence). There are 16 residues in the CDR3. The CDR3 loop is CASSFLAGPNTGELFF. The CDR3 DNA follows: TGTGCCAGCAGCTTTTTAGCGGGACCGAACACCGGGGAGCTGTTTTTT.

The table lists this clonotype with a few counts. The CDR3 spells CASSQRQGAVNEQYF. CDR3 nucleotide sequence: TGTGCCAGCAGCCAACGACAGGGGGCGGTAAACGAGCAGTACTTC. V is TRBV4-2 and J is TRBJ2-7, with 10 bases aligning to TRBD1. V dropped 2 bases and J dropped 5; count of bases not matched to a gene: 6. CDR1 is LGHNA and CDR2 is YNFKEQ in the germline V gene. The CDR3 is made up of 15 amino acids.

This clonotype was recorded a few times. J is TRBJ2-3 and V is TRBV2; D remains ambiguous. The germline CDR1 and CDR2 sequences are SNHLY and FYNNEI. This CDR3 is 12 amino acids long. V was cut by 4 bases and J by 4 bases, with 6 bases left in between. CDR3 nucleotides: TGTGCCAGCAGTGGGTTTTCAGATACGCAGTATTTT. Protein sequence: CASSGFSDTQYF.

The chain has TRBV3-1 and TRBJ2-1; D gene ambiguous. Per germline, CDR1 LGHDT and CDR2 YNNKEL (reference sequence). CDR3 length: 11 residues. The V and J ends lost 2 bases and 8 bases respectively, with 4 bases between them. The CDR3 sequence is CASSQTHEQFF. In DNA, the CDR3 is TGTGCCAGCAGCCAAACGCATGAGCAGTTCTTC.

This clonotype was counted ten times or more. The chain has TRBV7-8 and TRBJ1-5; TRBD1 might be the D (6 bases). Trimming pared 5 bases from V and 4 bases from J, leaving 15 bases between. Germline CDR1 reads SGHVS; CDR2 reads FQNEAQ. The CDR3 length is 15 residues. CDR3 loop: CASSTYRERNQPQHF. For the CDR3, the DNA is TGTGCCAGCAGCACCTACAGGGAACGAAATCAGCCCCAGCATTTT. Combining the CDR3 with reference TRBV7-8 and TRBJ1-5 gives the whole variable domain GAGVSQSPRYKVAKRGQDVALRCDPISGHVSLFWYQQALGQGPEFLTYFQNEAQLDKSGLPSDRFFAERPEGSVSTLKIQRTQQEDSAVYLCASSTYRERNQPQHFGDGTRLSIL.

The rearrangement links TRBV5-4 to TRBJ1-2; possibly TRBD1 for D (5 bases). Germline V lookup: CDR1 SGHNT, CDR2 YYREEE (reference sequence). The CDR3 has 13 residues. V gave up 4 bases and J gave up 4 bases, with 11 bases separating them. As DNA, the CDR3 is TGTGCCAGCAGCGGAAGACAGTTCTATGGCTACACCTTC. It is translated as CASSGRQFYGYTF. Supplemented by reference TRBV5-4 and TRBJ1-2, the full variable domain reads ETGVTQSPTHLIKTRGQQVTLRCSSQSGHNTVSWYQQALGQGPQFIFQYYREEENGRGNFPPRFSGLQFPNYSSELNVNALELDDSALYLCASSGRQFYGYTFGSGTRLTVV.

This clonotype was detected a few times. The rearrangement joins TRBV3-1 to TRBJ2-6; no definite D call. The CDR3 spans 16 residues. CDR1 and CDR2 (germline): LGHDT, YNNKEL (reference sequence). Trimming took 4 bases from V and 0 from J, leaving 10 bases between them. The CDR3 is CASSPRPISGANVLTF. Here the CDR3 DNA reads TGTGCCAGCAGCCCCCGGCCAATCTCTGGGGCCAACGTCCTGACTTTC.

This clonotype was seen repeatedly, ten times or more. The V and J genes are TRBV7-2 and TRBJ1-2; D unclear. Germline CDR1 reads SGHTA; CDR2 reads FQGNSA. The CDR3 is 12 amino acids. Trimming left V 6 bases short and J 8 bases short, with 13 bases between. This chain's CDR3 is CASRRGLSGYTF. The DNA of the CDR3 is TGTGCCAGCAGACGGGGTCTAAGCGGCTACACCTTC.

V is TRBV6-2 or TRBV6-3 and J is TRBJ2-3; the D gene is possibly TRBD2 (5 bases). The CDR3 has 15 amino acids. V was pared by 6 bases and J by 2 bases, with 15 bases between. CDR1 MNHEY and CDR2 SVGEGT come from the germline V gene. The CDR3 DNA reads TGTGCCAGCAGCTCCCCGGGAAACCCCACAGATACGCAGTATTTT. Translating it yields CASSSPGNPTDTQYF.

This clonotype was seen repeatedly, ten times or more. This chain joins TRBV7-2 and TRBJ1-2, with 10 bases fitting TRBD1. The V gene's germline CDR1 is SGHTA and CDR2 FQGNSA. Unmatched junction bases numbered 4, after V lost 1 base and J lost 8 bases. The CDR3 is made up of 14 amino acids. The CDR3 loop reads CASSLGQGALGYTF. The CDR3 DNA sequence: TGTGCCAGCAGCTTAGGACAGGGGGCGTTAGGCTACACCTTC.

This clonotype was detected only a few times. The V gene is TRBV28, the J gene TRBJ2-3, with TRBD1 matching 9 bases. J was trimmed by 6 bases and V by 6 bases; bases with no gene match: 7. The CDR3 consists of 14 residues. In germline, CDR1 is MDHEN, CDR2 SYDVKM. CDR3 bases: TGTGCCAGCAGGAACAGGGGGCCTAGGGATACGCAGTATTTT. Its translation is CASRNRGPRDTQYF.

This clonotype appeared a few times. The chain is built from TRBV12-3 or TRBV12-4 and TRBJ2-5, with a weak D call TRBD1 (6 bases). The CDR3 spans 14 residues. V was shortened by 6 bases and J by 2 bases, with 13 bases between the two germline ends. DNA for the CDR3: TGTGCCAGCAGCCAACAGGGTAATCAAGAGACCCAGTACTTC. Residues: CASSQQGNQETQYF.

The chain has TRBV20-1 and TRBJ2-3, with D possibly TRBD1 on 6 matching bases. V lost 5 bases and J lost 2, with 11 bases in between. The CDR3 has 13 amino acids. Per the germline V gene, CDR1 is DFQATT and CDR2 is SNEGSKA (reference sequence). In nucleotides, the CDR3 is TGCAGTGCTGTACAGGGAACCACAGATACGCAGTATTTT. Protein: CSAVQGTTDTQYF.

This clonotype came up a few times. This rearrangement joins TRBV7-9 to TRBJ2-2; no definite D call. The V end lost 1 base, the J end lost 2 bases, and 11 bases lay between the germline ends. CDR1 and CDR2 from the germline V gene are SEHNR and FQNEAQ (reference sequence). CDR3 length: 16 amino acids. CDR3 sequence reads: CASSLVVTLNTGELFF. The CDR3 coding sequence is TGTGCCAGCAGCTTAGTGGTAACACTCAACACCGGGGAGCTGTTTTTT.

The chain employs TRBV28 and TRBJ1-2, with no clear D. Trimming cost V 1 base and J 4 bases, with 4 bases left between them. CDR1 is MDHEN and CDR2 is SYDVKM in the germline V gene. The CDR3 runs 12 residues. CDR3 loop: CASSLFRYGYTF. The CDR3 DNA follows: TGTGCCAGCAGTTTATTTCGCTATGGCTACACCTTC.

This clonotype came up many times. The chain is built from TRBV7-6 and TRBJ2-7; 11 nucleotides align to TRBD2. The germline gives CDR1 SGHVS, CDR2 FNYEAQ. J lost 4 bases, V lost 5 bases, and 4 bases had no gene match. The CDR3 covers 14 residues. The CDR3, as DNA: TGTGCCAGCAGCCCACTAGCGGGAGTATACGAGCAGTACTTC. Translated, it gives CASSPLAGVYEQYF.

The chain is built from TRBV20-1 and TRBJ2-7, with 7 bases that match TRBD1. The CDR3 has 12 amino acids. V was pared by 3 bases and J by 3 bases, with 2 bases of the junction left unmatched. In germline, CDR1 is DFQATT, CDR2 SNEGSKA (reference sequence). CDR3 in DNA: TGCAGTGCTAGTGCAGGGGGCTACGAGCAGTACTTC. Translated: CSASAGGYEQYF.